This passage covers 25 T cell receptor beta chains from one sample sequenced in a study of blood T cells in healthy people across ages. A second PCR, run for about 6 to 12 cycles, used a sample-barcoded 5' primer plus a J-beta primer mix. TCRdb reanalysed the 5' RACE reads using MiXCR and keeps one entry per CDR3 protein. This sample carries 1 million or so distinct CDR3 sequences, under 30% of them seen once, and the ten largest clones take approximately 0.75%. These data are also associated with another study on T cells of mothers and their children.

The sample consisted of blood. Receptors were obtained from a girl aged 2 to 10 in good health.

V and J are TRBV4-1 and TRBJ2-7, with D uncertain. Germline loops: CDR1 MGHRA, CDR2 YSYEKL. Between the trimmed V and J ends, which lost 5 bases and 6 bases, there was a span of 11 bases. CDR3 length: 12 residues. CDR3: CASSILTGEQYF. The DNA for the CDR3 is TGCGCCAGCAGCATTCTCACGGGCGAGCAGTACTTC.

This chain links TRBV12-3 or TRBV12-4 with TRBJ1-6, with 8 bases lining up with TRBD1. The V gene end was trimmed by 3 bases and the J gene end by 7 bases; junction bases not matched to a gene: 2. The CDR3 covers 14 residues. CDR3 protein: CASSLTGENSPLHF. CDR3 sequence (DNA): TGTGCCAGCAGTTTGACAGGGGAAAATTCACCCCTCCACTTT.

The chain combines TRBV12-3 or TRBV12-4 with TRBJ2-1; no clear D gene. The CDR3 length is 11 residues. Trimming removed 3 bases at V and 9 bases at J, with 6 bases between. This CDR3 is CASSFRSEQFF. Written as DNA, the CDR3 is TGTGCCAGCAGTTTCAGGAGTGAGCAGTTCTTC.

This clonotype was counted between two and nine times. This chain connects TRBV9 to TRBJ2-5, with a weak D call TRBD1 (6 bases). The DNA matches TRBJ2-1 better at its end, which makes the J call doubtful. CDR1 is SGDLS, CDR2 YYNGEE, per germline. The CDR3 has 16 amino acids. The CDR3 coding sequence is TGTGCCAGCAGCGTATTAGGGAGACAGGTGGGCAGTGAGCAGTTCTTC. It specifies CASSVLGRQVGSEQFF.

In its sample, this clonotype was seen many times. The rearrangement links TRBV3-1 to TRBJ2-2; 13 bases line up with TRBD2. The CDR3 covers 18 residues. Per germline, CDR1 LGHDT and CDR2 YNNKEL (reference sequence). Trimming at V came to 4 bases and at J to 3 bases, leaving 8 bases not matched to a gene. The CDR3 region is CASSRRTSGSGYTGELFF. Written as DNA, the CDR3 is TGTGCCAGCAGCCGTCGGACTAGCGGGAGTGGATACACCGGGGAGCTGTTTTTT. The whole variable domain, remainder taken from reference TRBV3-1 and TRBJ2-2, is DTAVSQTPKYLVTQMGNDKSIKCEQNLGHDTMYWYKQDSKKFLKIMFSYNNKELIINETVPNRFSPKSPDKAHLNLHINSLELGDSAVYFCASSRRTSGSGYTGELFFGEGSRLTVL.

V and J are TRBV29-1 and TRBJ2-1; D is ambiguous. Between the trimmed V and J ends, which lost 7 bases and 3 bases, there was a span of 16 bases. Germline V CDR1 and CDR2: SQVTM, ANQGSEA. This CDR3 has 14 residues. The CDR3 nucleotides are TGCAGCGCCAACGAAATGCAGAGCTACAATGAGCAGTTCTTC. This sequence encodes CSANEMQSYNEQFF.

The CDR3 reads CASSRWGEQYF. DNA of the CDR3: TGTGCCAGCAGTCGCTGGGGCGAGCAGTACTTC. This chain uses TRBV6-5 with TRBJ2-7; no definite D call. The CDR3 extends over 11 amino acids. V was pared by 5 bases and J by 6 bases, with 8 bases between. The germline CDR1 and CDR2 sequences are MNHEY and SVGAGI.

This clonotype has only a few counts. The chain recombines TRBV7-8 with TRBJ2-5; weak D call: TRBD2 (5 bases). Germline V gene lookup returns CDR1 SGHVS and CDR2 FQNEAQ. The CDR3 length is 15 residues. The V gene lost 5 bases and the J gene lost 0 bases, with 13 bases spanning the gap. CDR3: CASSPISGYQETQYF. CDR3 DNA: TGTGCCAGCAGCCCAATATCGGGGTACCAAGAGACCCAGTACTTC. Based on the CDR3 plus reference TRBV7-8 and TRBJ2-5, the full variable domain is GAGVSQSPRYKVAKRGQDVALRCDPISGHVSLFWYQQALGQGPEFLTYFQNEAQLDKSGLPSDRFFAERPEGSVSTLKIQRTQQEDSAVYLCASSPISGYQETQYFGPGTRLLVL.

The chain links TRBV7-9 to TRBJ2-1; 9 nucleotides match TRBD2. Germline V gives CDR1 SEHNR, CDR2 FQNEAQ (reference sequence). The V and J ends lost 5 bases and 10 bases, in that order; junction bases with no gene match: 18. The CDR3 runs to 17 residues. DNA of the CDR3: TGTGCCAGCAGCCCTGAACTGGGACTAGCCCTGACCAACGAGCAGTTCTTC. Its protein is CASSPELGLALTNEQFF.

The J gene is TRBJ2-1, the V gene TRBV20-1, with 15 bases fitting TRBD2. Germline V lookup: CDR1 DFQATT, CDR2 SNEGSKA (reference sequence). V gave up 4 bases and J gave up 1 base; unmatched junction bases: 11. The CDR3 extends over 19 amino acids. This chain's CDR3 is CSAKAGTSGRHVSYNEQFF. CDR3 in DNA: TGCAGTGCTAAGGCCGGGACTAGCGGGAGGCACGTTTCCTACAATGAGCAGTTCTTC.

The CDR3 region has the DNA TGTGCCAGCAGCCTCTTCCCGGGACCCCAAGAGACCCAGTACTTC. Its translation: CASSLFPGPQETQYF. This rearrangement joins TRBV7-9 to TRBJ2-5; D possibly uses TRBD1 or TRBD2 (5 bases each). Germline V gene lookup returns CDR1 SEHNR and CDR2 FQNEAQ (reference sequence). The CDR3 length is 15 residues. The V end lost 5 bases, the J end lost 1 base, and 14 bases lay between the germline ends.

This clonotype was picked up a small number of times. V and J are TRBV7-8 and TRBJ2-5, with D hard to call. The DNA end is more similar to TRBJ2-7, so the J call may be wrong. There are 12 residues in the CDR3. Germline loops: CDR1 SGHVS, CDR2 FQNEAQ. In DNA, the CDR3 is TGTGCCAGCAGCTTAGACAACTCCGAGCAGTACTTC. This gives the protein CASSLDNSEQYF.

This clonotype has a count of ten or more. The chain carries TRBV3-1 and TRBJ2-7; D is uncertain. The V and J ends lost 0 bases and 3 bases respectively, with 3 bases between them. The germline CDR1 and CDR2 sequences are LGHDT and YNNKEL (reference sequence). This CDR3 region has 12 residues. CDR3 sequence reads: CASSQEIYEQYF. The CDR3 DNA sequence: TGTGCCAGCAGCCAAGAAATCTACGAGCAGTACTTC.

A few counts support this clonotype. The chain has TRBV28 and TRBJ2-7; tentatively, D is TRBD2 (5 bases). This CDR3 has 13 amino acids. Germline values: CDR1 MDHEN, CDR2 SYDVKM. Trimming took 7 bases from V and 6 from J, leaving 16 bases between them. In DNA form, the CDR3 reads TGTGCCAGCAAGGACCCTCCGGGGAGCGAGCAGTACTTC. This codes for CASKDPPGSEQYF.

This clonotype has a handful of counts. V gene TRBV10-3 combines with J gene TRBJ2-5; 8 positions agree with TRBD2. CDR1 is ENHRY, CDR2 SYGVKD, per germline. V was clipped by 5 bases and J by 2 bases; unmatched bases: 4. The CDR3 is 14 amino acids. Here the CDR3 DNA reads TGTGCCATCAGTTTATTAGCGGGACAAGAGACCCAGTACTTC. Amino acid sequence: CAISLLAGQETQYF.

This clonotype was recorded a few times. In DNA form, the CDR3 reads TGTGCCAGCAGTTTCCTGGCCGACAGGAGAGCTAATAGTTATGGCTACACCTTC. Amino acid sequence: CASSFLADRRANSYGYTF. The chain is built from TRBV12-3 or TRBV12-4 and TRBJ1-2, with a possible D match to TRBD1 (6 bases). Trimming stripped 3 bases from V and 5 bases from J, with 25 bases between. This CDR3 contains 18 residues.

The J gene is TRBJ2-7, the V gene TRBV7-9; 8 nucleotides agree with TRBD2. The CDR3 loop spans 16 amino acids. Per germline, CDR1 SEHNR and CDR2 FQNEAQ (reference sequence). Losses at the gene ends were 5 bases for V and 5 bases for J; bases not matched to a gene: 14. The CDR3 sequence is CASSQRLSGSINEQYF. For the CDR3, the DNA is TGTGCCAGCAGCCAACGCCTCAGCGGGAGTATCAACGAGCAGTACTTC.

This clonotype was counted only a few times. One junction end disagrees with the germline gene, perhaps due to a read error. The chain recombines TRBV7-3 with TRBJ2-5, with 7 bases lining up with TRBD1. Germline V gene sequence: CDR1 SGHTA, CDR2 FQGTGA. This CDR3 comprises 12 residues. CDR3 in amino acids: CASSFTGAEQLF. The CDR3 DNA reads TGTGCCAGCAGCTTCACAGGGGCTGAGCAGCTCTTC.

CDR3 DNA sequence: TGTGCCAGCAGCGTAGCTAGCGGGGGGGCCGAAGAGACCCAGTACTTC. Translated: CASSVASGGAEETQYF. V usage is TRBV9 and J usage is TRBJ2-5, with TRBD2 matching over 12 bases. The germline gives CDR1 SGDLS, CDR2 YYNGEE. The CDR3 is 16 amino acids. Trimming at V came to 0 bases and at J to 3 bases, leaving 3 bases not matched to a gene.

This clonotype came up a few times. The chain carries TRBV3-1 and TRBJ2-1; 9 positions agree with TRBD2. Losses at the gene ends were 2 bases for V and 4 bases for J; bases not matched to a gene: 9. This CDR3 is 17 amino acids long. Per the germline V gene, CDR1 is LGHDT and CDR2 is YNNKEL (reference sequence). In nucleotides, the CDR3 is TGTGCCAGCAGCCAAAACGTAGCGGGAGTGAAATACAATGAGCAGTTCTTC. Its translation is CASSQNVAGVKYNEQFF.

To note about this clonotype: The junction shows a germline mismatch at one end, possibly a read error. This chain connects TRBV7-9 to TRBJ1-5; D is undetermined. Germline CDR1 and CDR2: SEHNR and FQNEAQ (reference sequence). The CDR3 sequence is 14 residues long. CDR3: CASSLLVSGQPQDF. In DNA form, the CDR3 reads TGTGCCAGCAGCTTATTGGTATCAGGTCAGCCCCAGGATTTT.

This clonotype was detected only a few times. This chain uses TRBV7-9 with TRBJ2-7; 9 nucleotides match TRBD1. This CDR3 region has 14 residues. Trimming at V came to 4 bases and at J to 3 bases, leaving 4 bases not matched to a gene. In germline, CDR1 is SEHNR, CDR2 FQNEAQ (reference sequence). The CDR3: CASSSQGALYEQYF. In nucleotides, the CDR3 is TGTGCCAGCAGCTCACAGGGGGCGCTCTACGAGCAGTACTTC.

This clonotype was counted many times. The rearrangement links TRBV7-9 to TRBJ2-1; D not resolved. Germline V CDR1 and CDR2: SEHNR, FQNEAQ (reference sequence). The CDR3 is 11 residues long. Trimming pared 3 bases from V and 8 bases from J, leaving 5 bases between. The CDR3 DNA reads TGTGCCAGCAGCTTTAGCTATGAGCAGTTCTTC. This gives the protein CASSFSYEQFF.

The chain is built from TRBV12-3 or TRBV12-4 and TRBJ1-1; D is unclear. The V end lost 0 bases, the J end lost 3 bases, and 8 bases lay between the germline ends. This CDR3 is 14 amino acids long. The CDR3 spells CASSLAGGHTEAFF. Written as DNA, the CDR3 is TGTGCCAGCAGTTTAGCTGGAGGGCACACTGAAGCTTTCTTT.

V usage is TRBV27 and J usage is TRBJ2-1, with D tentatively TRBD2 (5 bases). Germline V gene sequence: CDR1 MNHEY, CDR2 SMNVEV (reference sequence). V lost 1 base, J lost 0 bases, and 13 bases lay in between. The CDR3 consists of 17 residues. CDR3 nucleotides: TGTGCCAGCAGTTTATGGGGAGCGGTTTACTCCTACAATGAGCAGTTCTTC. This gives the protein CASSLWGAVYSYNEQFF.